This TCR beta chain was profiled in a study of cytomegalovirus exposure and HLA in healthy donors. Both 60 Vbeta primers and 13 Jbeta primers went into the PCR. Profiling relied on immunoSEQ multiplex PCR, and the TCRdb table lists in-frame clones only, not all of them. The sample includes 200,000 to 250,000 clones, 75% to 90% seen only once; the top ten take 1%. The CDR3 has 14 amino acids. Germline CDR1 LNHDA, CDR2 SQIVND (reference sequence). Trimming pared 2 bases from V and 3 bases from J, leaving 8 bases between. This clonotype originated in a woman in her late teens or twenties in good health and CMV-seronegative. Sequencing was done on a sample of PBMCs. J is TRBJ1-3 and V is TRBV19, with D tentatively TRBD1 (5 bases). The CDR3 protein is CASSILDSGNTIYF. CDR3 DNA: TGTGCCAGTAGTATACTTGACAGTGGAAACACCATATATTTT.